A single sample is the source of the 25 T cell receptor beta chains below, sequenced in a study of regulatory T cells in long-lasting Graves disease (dated by TCRdb to about 2021). The library came from multiplex PCR. Sequencing was performed on an Illumina HiSeq 4000. iRepertoire HTBI primers and Arm-PCR amplification of CDR3 regions were used to construct TCR beta libraries. TCRdb's own reprocessing of the public reads used fastp at Q25 and MiXCR and kept productive beta chains. Each CDR3 protein gets just one entry, which takes the most common genes and DNA from the rows behind it. Counted in this sample were a few hundred thousand distinct CDR3 sequences; about 12% of them appeared once. The top ten clones comprise approximately 17% of the sample. The label giving this sample's time point can be read as: newly diagnosed GD, antithyroid drugs for less than 3 months. RNA was extracted from PBMCs in TRIzol for both TCR sequencing and RNA sequencing.

These data also featured in a second study, about T cells in Graves' hyperthyroidism and ophthalmopathy.

Specimen: peripheral blood mononuclear cells (PBMCs), collected at new diagnosis, from a patient treated with antithyroid drugs. The origin of the receptors is a woman between 18 and 29 years old with Graves disease. Donor details come from another sample of the same person, matched by shared clones.

In nucleotides, the CDR3 is TGTGCCAGCAGAGAGACAGGGAGCTCTGGAAACACCATATATTTT. Its translation is CASRETGSSGNTIYF. The J gene is TRBJ1-3, the V gene TRBV2, with 7 bases that match TRBD1. The CDR3 runs to 15 residues. Germline-derived CDR1 and CDR2 are SNHLY and FYNNEI. The junction had 5 bases not matched to a gene; V was cut back by 6 bases and J by 0 bases.

This rearrangement joins TRBV14 to TRBJ2-7; maybe TRBD1 (5 bases). CDR1 and CDR2 (germline): SGHDN, FVKESK. V was shortened by 4 bases and J by 2 bases, with 12 bases between the two germline ends. The CDR3 has 14 amino acids. Here the CDR3 DNA reads TGTGCCAGCAGCCCTTATTTAGGGGCCTACGAGCAGTACTTC. Protein sequence: CASSPYLGAYEQYF.

There are many counts of this clonotype. The chain couples TRBV7-2 to TRBJ2-3, with D maybe TRBD2 (5 bases). CDR1 and CDR2 (germline): SGHTA, FQGNSA. Trimming pared 0 bases from V and 9 bases from J, leaving 10 bases between. The length of the CDR3 is 13 residues. CDR3 DNA: TGTGCCAGCAGCTTAGCGGGTCTAGCAACGCAGTATTTT. This codes for CASSLAGLATQYF.

The CDR3, as DNA: TGTGCCACCAGCAGAGATCAGGGACCGAACTATGGCTACACCTTC. Translation gives CATSRDQGPNYGYTF. The chain links TRBV15 to TRBJ1-2; D perhaps matches TRBD1 (5 bases). Germline V CDR1 and CDR2: LNHNV, YYDKDF (reference sequence). Trimming removed 0 bases from V and 2 bases from J, with 10 bases in between. This CDR3 comprises 15 residues.

This clonotype showed up just a few times. The chain has TRBV12-3 or TRBV12-4 and TRBJ2-2; perhaps D is TRBD1 or TRBD2 (7 bases each). The CDR3 totals 14 residues. V was clipped by 6 bases and J by 8 bases, with 16 bases between them. The CDR3 DNA is TGTGCCAGCAGCCTTCTCCAGGGGGGGGGGGAGCTGTTTTTT. It is translated as CASSLLQGGGELFF.

Many counts were recorded for this clonotype. J is TRBJ2-1 and V is TRBV7-9, with D perhaps matching TRBD2 (6 bases). Germline CDR1 is SEHNR and CDR2 is FQNEAQ (reference sequence). The CDR3 has 14 residues. Trimming took off 1 base at V and 6 bases at J, with 10 bases between the two ends. The CDR3 protein is CASSLVSSVNEQFF. The CDR3 DNA reads as TGTGCCAGCAGCTTAGTTTCTAGCGTCAATGAGCAGTTCTTC.

The table lists this clonotype with many counts. The CDR3 DNA follows: TGCGCCAGCAGCTCAGGGGCGCGGAATGAAAAACTGTTTTTT. Protein: CASSSGARNEKLFF. The V gene is TRBV5-1, the J gene TRBJ1-4; a possible D gene is TRBD1 (6 bases). The CDR3 extends over 14 amino acids. Looked up from germline, CDR1 is SGHRS and CDR2 is YFSETQ. V lost 3 bases, J lost 5 bases, and 11 bases lay in between.

This clonotype was seen a few times. The V call is TRBV20-1, the J call TRBJ2-6; maybe TRBD2 (5 bases). The CDR3 contains 13 residues. Deletions cut 3 bases from V and 2 bases from J, with 5 bases between. The germline V gene has CDR1 DFQATT and CDR2 SNEGSKA (reference sequence). This CDR3 reads CSASGAGANVLTF. DNA for the CDR3: TGCAGTGCTAGCGGGGCTGGGGCCAACGTCCTGACTTTC.

This clonotype was counted a few times. The J gene is TRBJ2-3, the V gene TRBV6-1, with 7 bases aligning to TRBD2. CDR1 and CDR2 from the germline V gene are MNHNS and SASEGT. The CDR3 is 16 amino acids. V shed 5 bases and J 1 base; nucleotides not matched to a gene: 9. CDR3 amino acids: CASSLFSGPGTDTQYF. Written as DNA, the CDR3 is TGTGCCAGCAGTCTATTTAGCGGGCCTGGCACAGATACGCAGTATTTT.

For this clonotype: The junction departs from the called germline gene at one end, perhaps through a read error. The rearrangement joins TRBV9 to TRBJ1-1; D might be TRBD1 (5 bases). Germline V gives CDR1 SGDLS, CDR2 YYNGEE. The CDR3 is made up of 15 amino acids. CDR3 nucleotides: TGTGCCAGCGGCGTTCACCCCGGGGACGGCACTGAAGCTTTCTTT. Translation: CASGVHPGDGTEAFF. Complete variable domain (other parts from reference TRBV9 and TRBJ1-1): DSGVTQTPKHLITATGQRVTLRCSPRSGDLSVYWYQQSLDQGLQFLIQYYNGEERAKGNILERFSAQQFPDLHSELNLSSLELGDSALYFCASGVHPGDGTEAFFGQGTRLTVV.

This clonotype was counted many times. The V and J genes are TRBV28 and TRBJ1-1, with D possibly matching TRBD1 (6 bases). The V and J ends lost 3 bases and 5 bases respectively, with 16 bases between them. The CDR3 totals 15 residues. Germline CDR1 is MDHEN and CDR2 is SYDVKM. The CDR3 sequence: CASSLGGGRGTEAFF. CDR3 nucleotides: TGTGCCAGCAGTTTGGGGGGGGGGCGAGGAACTGAAGCTTTCTTT.

This clonotype was picked up many times. The J gene is TRBJ1-2, the V gene TRBV7-2; D is ambiguous. Per the germline V gene, CDR1 is SGHTA and CDR2 is FQGNSA. V was pared by 1 base and J by 6 bases, with 6 bases between. The CDR3 contains 12 residues. The CDR3 protein is CASSLGSDGYTF. DNA for the CDR3: TGTGCCAGCAGCTTAGGGTCGGATGGCTACACCTTC.

This clonotype was recorded many times. The genes are TRBV11-2 and TRBJ2-3; 10 positions match TRBD2. The CDR3 consists of 16 residues. V trimming: 5 bases; J trimming: 3 bases; junction bases outside the gene matches: 8. Germline V gene lookup returns CDR1 SGHAT and CDR2 FQNNGV. Here the CDR3 DNA reads TGTGCCAGCAGCCCGACTAGCGGGTTAGGGACAGATACGCAGTATTTT. Protein product: CASSPTSGLGTDTQYF.

Ten or more counts support this clonotype. The chain uses TRBV20-1 and TRBJ1-1, with D hard to call. V gave up 1 base and J gave up 8 bases, with 8 bases separating them. This CDR3 has 11 residues. The V gene's germline CDR1 is DFQATT and CDR2 SNEGSKA (reference sequence). The CDR3 is CSARAGLEAFF. In DNA form, the CDR3 reads TGCAGTGCTAGAGCCGGCCTGGAAGCTTTCTTT.

This clonotype has a count of ten or more. The chain joins TRBV9 to TRBJ2-2; 8 bases agree with TRBD1. V was pared by 3 bases and J by 5 bases, with 12 bases of the junction left unmatched. The germline gives CDR1 SGDLS, CDR2 YYNGEE. The CDR3 runs 17 residues. CDR3 in amino acids: CASSGQSGTGPTGELFF. DNA of the CDR3: TGTGCCAGCAGCGGACAGTCCGGGACAGGTCCGACCGGGGAGCTGTTTTTT. Combining the CDR3 with reference TRBV9 and TRBJ2-2 gives the whole variable domain DSGVTQTPKHLITATGQRVTLRCSPRSGDLSVYWYQQSLDQGLQFLIQYYNGEERAKGNILERFSAQQFPDLHSELNLSSLELGDSALYFCASSGQSGTGPTGELFFGEGSRLTVL.

This clonotype appeared many times. This chain joins TRBV5-4 and TRBJ2-3, with D uncertain. CDR1 and CDR2 (germline): SGHNT, YYREEE (reference sequence). This CDR3 comprises 15 residues. Trimming removed 3 bases from V and 1 base from J, with 12 bases in between. In nucleotides, the CDR3 is TGTGCCAGCAGCTCCTTCGATCGGGGCACAGATACGCAGTATTTT. The encoded protein is CASSSFDRGTDTQYF.

Ten or more counts support this clonotype. The V gene is TRBV12-3 or TRBV12-4, the J gene TRBJ2-5; 12 bases match TRBD2. The CDR3 is 17 amino acids. With V trimmed by 5 bases and J by 5 bases, 12 bases remained unmatched. The CDR3: CASSPGTSGWTRETQYF. CDR3 nucleotides: TGTGCCAGCAGTCCTGGGACTAGCGGGTGGACCCGGGAGACCCAGTACTTC.

This clonotype appeared many times. The chain links TRBV7-6 to TRBJ2-1; 7 nucleotides line up with TRBD2. CDR1 is SGHVS and CDR2 is FNYEAQ in the germline V gene. After removal of 1 base from V and 8 bases from J, the junction contained 5 bases not matched to a gene. The CDR3 runs to 14 residues. The CDR3 region has the DNA TGTGCCAGCAGCTTAGGGCGGGAGCACCATGAGCAGTTCTTC. This translates into CASSLGREHHEQFF.

This clonotype was recorded at least ten times. The junction departs from germline at one end; a sequencing error may be responsible. The J gene is TRBJ2-1, the V gene TRBV20-1, with no clear D. The length of the CDR3 is 11 residues. From germline, CDR1 is DFQATT and CDR2 SNEGSKA (reference sequence). The CDR3 sequence is CSANHYDEQFF. DNA for the CDR3: TGCAGTGCTAACCACTACGATGAGCAGTTCTTC.

This clonotype was detected many times. This chain joins TRBV29-1 and TRBJ2-7; 10 nucleotides match TRBD1. Germline CDR1 is SQVTM and CDR2 is ANQGSEA. The CDR3 has 14 amino acids. V shed 4 bases, J shed 6 bases, and the junction held 9 bases outside the gene matches. Here the CDR3 reads CSVGRTGGRSEQYF. As DNA, the CDR3 is TGCAGCGTTGGCCGGACAGGGGGTAGGTCCGAGCAGTACTTC.

Many counts were recorded for this clonotype. The chain links TRBV9 to TRBJ2-3; possibly TRBD1 for D (6 bases). The CDR3 is 14 amino acids. Germline CDR1 and CDR2: SGDLS and YYNGEE. The V gene lost 3 bases and the J gene lost 1 base, with 9 bases spanning the gap. The CDR3 DNA is TGTGCCAGCAGCGGGGACAAACGCACAGATACGCAGTATTTT. Translating gives CASSGDKRTDTQYF.

This clonotype was seen at least ten times. Written as DNA, the CDR3 is TGTGCCAGCAGCATTAGCGGGAGGGCCAACGAGCAGTACTTC. Its translation: CASSISGRANEQYF. The V call is TRBV9, the J call TRBJ2-7; 11 positions match TRBD2. V lost 4 bases to trimming and J lost 5 bases; unmatched junction nucleotides: 5. CDR3 length: 14 residues. CDR1 and CDR2 from the germline V gene are SGDLS and YYNGEE.

This clonotype has a count of ten or more. This chain joins TRBV19 and TRBJ2-2, with a possible D match to TRBD1 (5 bases). Germline CDR1 LNHDA, CDR2 SQIVND (reference sequence). Trimming removed 7 bases from V and 3 bases from J, with 15 bases in between. CDR3 length: 15 amino acids. The CDR3 loop is CASKIRQRYTGELFF. The CDR3 DNA sequence: TGTGCCAGTAAGATTCGACAGAGATACACCGGGGAGCTGTTTTTT.

This clonotype was observed many times. The rearrangement links TRBV27 to TRBJ2-3; 8 bases match TRBD2. Looked up from germline, CDR1 is MNHEY and CDR2 is SMNVEV (reference sequence). The V segment lost 5 bases and the J segment 2 bases; nucleotides outside the gene matches: 6. This CDR3 is 15 amino acids long. The DNA of the CDR3 is TGTGCCAGCAGTGCTTTCGGGGGGGACACAGATACGCAGTATTTT. This gives the protein CASSAFGGDTDTQYF.

The J gene is TRBJ2-7, the V gene TRBV28; the D gene is possibly TRBD1 (6 bases). CDR1 MDHEN and CDR2 SYDVKM come from the germline V gene. The CDR3 contains 13 residues. With 3 bases removed from V and 2 bases from J, the gap between germline ends came to 8 bases. DNA of the CDR3: TGTGCCAGCAGTTTGCGGACAGCCTACGAGCAGTACTTC. Its translation is CASSLRTAYEQYF.